One and the same sample provided the 28 T cell receptor beta chains below, sequenced in a study of cytomegalovirus exposure and HLA in healthy donors. 60 Vbeta and 13 Jbeta primers were used in PCR. Produced via immunoSEQ multiplex PCR; TCRdb's table is partial and in-frame only. The table lists 140,000 to 150,000 clones, 70% of them singletons. Specimen: PBMCs. The source is a woman aged 55-70 years in good health and CMV-seropositive.

This clone was seen a few times. The V and J genes are TRBV7-6 and TRBJ2-3, with 12 bases lining up with TRBD2. Germline V lookup: CDR1 SGHVS, CDR2 FNYEAQ. The CDR3 runs 15 residues. Trimming took 3 bases from V and 4 from J; bases not matched to a gene: 2. The CDR3 DNA follows: TGTGCCAGCAGCTTGACTAGCGGGAGCCCAGATACGCAGTATTTT. Translating gives CASSLTSGSPDTQYF.

The chain links TRBV6-5 to TRBJ2-5; D unresolved. Trimming removed 5 bases from V and 2 bases from J, with 9 bases in between. Germline V lookup: CDR1 MNHEY, CDR2 SVGAGI. CDR3 length equals 13 residues. The CDR3 loop is CASSPTIQETQYF. CDR3 in DNA: TGTGCCAGCAGTCCGACAATACAAGAGACCCAGTACTTC.

CDR3 residues: CASSLFGGTEAFF. CDR3 DNA: TGTGCCAGCAGCCTTTTTGGAGGGACTGAAGCTTTCTTT. The chain has TRBV5-4 and TRBJ1-1; D call uncertain. V was pared by 4 bases and J by 5 bases, with 12 bases between. Germline loops: CDR1 SGHNT, CDR2 YYREEE (reference sequence). This CDR3 has 13 residues.

The chain has TRBV7-2 and TRBJ2-1, with a weak D call TRBD2 (6 bases). The germline CDR1 and CDR2 sequences are SGHTA and FQGNSA. V was cut by 4 bases and J by 7 bases, with 17 bases left in between. This CDR3 region has 15 residues. The CDR3 bases are TGTGCCAGCAGCTCCGGGACTCGGGGCCTGAATGAGCAGTTCTTC. Protein sequence: CASSSGTRGLNEQFF.

This clone appeared a few times. The genes are TRBV6-7 and TRBJ1-5, with D possibly TRBD1 on 5 matching bases. TRBV6-7 is an open reading frame whose function is uncertain. This CDR3 region has 15 residues. V lost 7 bases to trimming and J lost 1 base, with 14 bases between them. DNA for the CDR3: TGTGCCAGCATGGTGGGGAGGGGAAGCAATCAGCCCCAGCATTTT. Translated, it gives CASMVGRGSNQPQHF.

As concerns this clone: Other DNA sequences in this specimen translate into the identical CDR3. The CDR3 here is CASSSGTGRETQYF. The DNA of the CDR3 is TGCGCCAGCAGTTCCGGGACAGGGAGAGAGACCCAGTACTTC. The chain is built from TRBV5-1 and TRBJ2-5, with TRBD1 matching over 9 bases. Losses at the gene ends were 5 bases for V and 4 bases for J; bases not matched to a gene: 6. The CDR3 has 14 amino acids. Germline values: CDR1 SGHRS, CDR2 YFSETQ.

This chain joins TRBV6-5 and TRBJ2-3, with D maybe TRBD1 (5 bases). This CDR3 contains 15 residues. Per the germline V gene, CDR1 is MNHEY and CDR2 is SVGAGI. With 5 bases removed from V and 1 base from J, the gap between germline ends came to 13 bases. CDR3 in DNA: TGTGCCAGCAGTACGGCCGCGACAGGCACAGATACGCAGTATTTT. It codes for CASSTAATGTDTQYF.

V usage is TRBV11-2 and J usage is TRBJ1-2; 8 positions agree with TRBD1. The CDR3 length is 16 residues. V lost 1 base, J lost 4 bases, and 8 bases stayed unmatched. Germline CDR1 and CDR2: SGHAT and FQNNGV. The chain's CDR3 is CASSLAQGAVGYGYTF. CDR3 DNA: TGTGCCAGCAGCTTAGCTCAGGGGGCGGTCGGCTATGGCTACACCTTC.

In nucleotides, the CDR3 is TGTGCCAGCGGTACAGGGGGCGCGTACCTTGGCTACACCTTC. Its translation is CASGTGGAYLGYTF. J is TRBJ1-2 and V is TRBV28, with 9 nucleotides matching TRBD1. V gave up 8 bases and J gave up 7 bases; unmatched junction bases: 11. The CDR3 spans 14 residues. Germline assignment: CDR1 MDHEN and CDR2 SYDVKM.

The chain couples TRBV28 to TRBJ1-2; TRBD1 agrees at 8 bases. V shed 3 bases and J 7 bases; nucleotides not matched to a gene: 10. CDR1 is MDHEN and CDR2 is SYDVKM in the germline V gene. This CDR3 comprises 15 residues. The CDR3 bases are TGTGCCAGCAGTTTTGTGCAGGGGGCGGGACGTGGCTACACCTTC. It is translated as CASSFVQGAGRGYTF.

This clone was observed a handful of times. This sequence joins TRBV28 and TRBJ1-2; 7 nucleotides agree with TRBD1. V lost 7 bases, J lost 4 bases, and 6 bases stayed unmatched. Germline V gene sequence: CDR1 MDHEN, CDR2 SYDVKM. The CDR3 has 13 residues. CDR3 nucleotides: TGTGCCAGCATCACGACAGGGACCTATGGCTACACCTTC. It is translated as CASITTGTYGYTF.

The CDR3 region is CASSPGTSDEQYF. CDR3 DNA sequence: TGTGCCAGCTCACCCGGGACTAGCGACGAGCAGTACTTC. The chain carries TRBV18 and TRBJ2-7, with 10 bases matching TRBD2. Unmatched junction bases numbered 1, after V lost 3 bases and J lost 5 bases. CDR1 and CDR2 from the germline V gene are KGHSH and LQKENI. The CDR3 loop spans 13 amino acids.

The CDR3 DNA reads as TGTGCCAGCAGCTATGGAACTAATGAAAAACTGTTTTTT. Translation: CASSYGTNEKLFF. The V call is TRBV28, the J call TRBJ1-4; D unclear. The CDR3 runs 13 residues. Between the trimmed V and J ends, which lost 6 bases and 1 base, there was a span of 6 bases. The germline V gene encodes CDR1 MDHEN and CDR2 SYDVKM.

This clone appeared once. The V call is TRBV9, the J call TRBJ2-2; possibly TRBD2 for D (6 bases). The CDR3 consists of 15 residues. Germline V lookup: CDR1 SGDLS, CDR2 YYNGEE. V dropped 2 bases and J dropped 2 bases, with 10 bases sitting between them. The CDR3 protein is CASSVSAGNTGELFF. The CDR3 nucleotides are TGTGCCAGCAGCGTCTCAGCGGGCAACACCGGGGAGCTGTTTTTT.

The rearrangement joins TRBV9 to TRBJ2-1; D is unresolved. Germline CDR1 is SGDLS and CDR2 is YYNGEE. V lost 0 bases to trimming and J lost 2 bases, with 6 bases between them. The CDR3 spans 14 residues. In DNA form, the CDR3 reads TGTGCCAGCAGCGTAGGGCTAGCCTACAATGAGCAGTTCTTC. This codes for CASSVGLAYNEQFF.

This chain connects TRBV4-1 to TRBJ2-1, with 8 positions matching TRBD2. Germline V gene sequence: CDR1 MGHRA, CDR2 YSYEKL. V gave up 0 bases and J gave up 0 bases; unmatched junction bases: 4. CDR3 length: 17 amino acids. CDR3: CASSQEGGTSSYNEQFF. DNA of the CDR3: TGCGCCAGCAGCCAAGAAGGCGGGACTAGCTCCTACAATGAGCAGTTCTTC.

V is TRBV5-1 and J is TRBJ1-2, with 8 bases lining up with TRBD1. With 5 bases clipped from V and 6 bases from J, the junction kept 6 bases outside the gene matches. Germline CDR1 SGHRS, CDR2 YFSETQ. The CDR3 is 13 residues long. The CDR3 DNA follows: TGCGCCAGCAGACCCGACAGGGGTCATGGCTACACCTTC. It yields the protein CASRPDRGHGYTF.

This rearrangement joins TRBV10-3 to TRBJ2-7, with D tentatively TRBD2 (5 bases). The ends were cut back, 2 bases at V and 5 bases at J, with 13 bases in the middle. CDR3 length: 14 amino acids. Germline V CDR1 and CDR2: ENHRY, SYGVKD. The CDR3 protein is CAISEQGGWDEQYF. The CDR3 bases are TGTGCCATCAGTGAGCAAGGAGGATGGGACGAGCAGTACTTC.

A few counts support this clone. The chain has TRBV29-1 and TRBJ1-3; 9 nucleotides match TRBD1. Losses at the gene ends were 6 bases for V and 3 bases for J; bases not matched to a gene: 6. Per the germline V gene, CDR1 is SQVTM and CDR2 is ANQGSEA. The CDR3 is 14 amino acids. The CDR3 DNA reads TGCAGCGTCGCTCCGGGACAGGGTGGAAACACCATATATTTT. This gives the protein CSVAPGQGGNTIYF.

The chain is built from TRBV7-2 and TRBJ1-5; 9 bases are a match to TRBD1. CDR1 and CDR2 from the germline V gene are SGHTA and FQGNSA. V shed 1 base, J shed 5 bases, and the junction held 12 bases outside the gene matches. This CDR3 has 18 residues. For the CDR3, the DNA is TGTGCCAGCAGCTTAGGGACAGGGGACCCCAAGAGGGATCAGCCCCAGCATTTT. This gives the protein CASSLGTGDPKRDQPQHF.

This clone showed up just a few times. The V gene is TRBV5-1, the J gene TRBJ2-1; TRBD2 matches 11 bases. The V gene's germline CDR1 is SGHRS and CDR2 YFSETQ. The CDR3 runs to 16 residues. With 5 bases clipped from V and 5 bases from J, the junction kept 9 bases outside the gene matches. DNA for the CDR3: TGCGCCAGCAGTACGCTAGCGGGAGGAATACACAATGAGCAGTTCTTC. It translates to CASSTLAGGIHNEQFF. Full variable domain (missing parts from reference TRBV5-1 and TRBJ2-1): KAGVTQTPRYLIKTRGQQVTLSCSPISGHRSVSWYQQTPGQGLQFLFEYFSETQRNKGNFPGRFSGRQFSNSRSEMNVSTLELGDSALYLCASSTLAGGIHNEQFFGPGTRLTVL.

This clone was detected a few times. The V call is TRBV5-4, the J call TRBJ2-7; D may be TRBD1 (7 bases). Deletions cut 0 bases from V and 3 bases from J, with 13 bases between. CDR3 size: 15 residues. Germline lookup yields CDR1 SGHNT and CDR2 YYREEE (reference sequence). The CDR3 bases are TGTGCCAGCAGCTTGGTGGCAGGGGGGAGCTACGAGCAGTACTTC. Amino acid sequence: CASSLVAGGSYEQYF.

The V call is TRBV5-1, the J call TRBJ1-5; 8 nucleotides agree with TRBD1. CDR3 length: 15 residues. Per the germline V gene, CDR1 is SGHRS and CDR2 is YFSETQ. J gave up 9 bases and V 0 bases, and 8 bases lay outside the gene matches. The CDR3 sequence is CASSLDGLTGGPQHF. For the CDR3, the DNA is TGCGCCAGCAGCTTGGACGGCCTTACAGGGGGGCCCCAGCATTTT.

V gene TRBV19 combines with J gene TRBJ1-2, with 10 nucleotides matching TRBD1. The CDR3 covers 15 residues. The V gene end was trimmed by 5 bases and the J gene end by 4 bases; junction bases not matched to a gene: 7. Germline values: CDR1 LNHDA, CDR2 SQIVND (reference sequence). CDR3 loop: CASSPRQGAGYGYTF. CDR3 bases: TGTGCCAGTAGTCCTAGACAGGGGGCAGGCTATGGCTACACCTTC.

This clone was observed a few times. V and J are TRBV7-2 and TRBJ1-1; D possibly corresponds to TRBD1 (5 bases). The V gene lost 4 bases and the J gene lost 1 base, with 16 bases spanning the gap. The germline CDR1 and CDR2 sequences are SGHTA and FQGNSA. The CDR3 is 16 residues long. The CDR3 sequence is CASSSEGGGANTEAFF. The CDR3 DNA reads as TGTGCCAGCAGCTCCGAGGGAGGAGGGGCGAACACTGAAGCTTTCTTT.

The chain has TRBV11-2 and TRBJ1-4; 11 bases map to TRBD1. The germline CDR1 and CDR2 sequences are SGHAT and FQNNGV. V dropped 3 bases and J dropped 7; count of bases not matched to a gene: 4. The CDR3 covers 15 residues. The CDR3 here is CASSFDGTGGEKLFF. In DNA, the CDR3 is TGTGCCAGCAGCTTCGACGGGACAGGGGGTGAAAAACTGTTTTTT.

The gene calls are TRBV11-2 and TRBJ2-7; D perhaps matches TRBD2 (5 bases). The CDR3 extends over 18 amino acids. CDR1 and CDR2 (germline): SGHAT, FQNNGV. The V and J ends lost 1 base and 0 bases respectively, with 19 bases between them. The CDR3 DNA is TGTGCCAGCAGCTTAGTGGGCAAGAGCTTGGCGGGCTCCTACGAGCAGTACTTC. Amino acids: CASSLVGKSLAGSYEQYF.

The chain joins TRBV10-3 to TRBJ2-6, with 7 nucleotides matching TRBD1. Per the germline V gene, CDR1 is ENHRY and CDR2 is SYGVKD. The CDR3 is 16 amino acids. With 6 bases clipped from V and 2 bases from J, the junction kept 7 bases outside the gene matches. Here the CDR3 reads CAISDTGVAGANVLTF. The CDR3 bases are TGTGCCATCAGCGATACAGGGGTGGCTGGGGCCAACGTCCTGACTTTC.